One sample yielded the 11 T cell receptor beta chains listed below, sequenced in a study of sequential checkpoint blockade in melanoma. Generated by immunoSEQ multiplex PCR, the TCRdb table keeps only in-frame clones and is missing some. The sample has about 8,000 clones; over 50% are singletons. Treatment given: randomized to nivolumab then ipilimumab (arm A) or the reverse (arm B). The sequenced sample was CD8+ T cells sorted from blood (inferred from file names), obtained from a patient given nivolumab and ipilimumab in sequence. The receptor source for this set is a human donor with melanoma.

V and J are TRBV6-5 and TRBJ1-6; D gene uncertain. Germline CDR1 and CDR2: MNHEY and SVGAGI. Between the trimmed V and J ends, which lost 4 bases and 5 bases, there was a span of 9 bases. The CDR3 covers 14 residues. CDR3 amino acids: CASSFTPDNSPLHF. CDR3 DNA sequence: TGTGCCAGCAGTTTTACACCCGATAATTCACCCCTCCACTTT.

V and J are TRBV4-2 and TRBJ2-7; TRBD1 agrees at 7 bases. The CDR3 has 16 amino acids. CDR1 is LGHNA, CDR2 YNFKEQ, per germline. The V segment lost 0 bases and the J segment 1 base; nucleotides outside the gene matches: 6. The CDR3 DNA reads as TGTGCCAGCAGCCAAGAAGGACAGGTGCCTTCCTACGAGCAGTACTTC. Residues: CASSQEGQVPSYEQYF.

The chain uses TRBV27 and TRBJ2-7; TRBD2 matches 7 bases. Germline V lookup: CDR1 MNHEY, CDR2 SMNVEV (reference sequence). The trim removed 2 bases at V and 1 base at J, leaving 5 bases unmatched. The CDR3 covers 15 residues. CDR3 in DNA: TGTGCCAGCAGTTTAGTGGGGGGGTTATCCTACGAGCAGTACTTC. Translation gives CASSLVGGLSYEQYF.

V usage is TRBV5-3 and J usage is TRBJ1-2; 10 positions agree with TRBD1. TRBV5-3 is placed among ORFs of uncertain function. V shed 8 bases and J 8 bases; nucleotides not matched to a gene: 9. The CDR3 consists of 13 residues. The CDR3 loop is CASRIGQGEGYTF. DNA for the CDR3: TGTGCCAGCAGAATCGGACAGGGGGAAGGCTACACCTTC.

This CDR3 is CASSLSLSDRGHGGTEAFF. The CDR3, as DNA: TGTGCCAGCAGTTTATCTCTGTCGGACAGGGGGCATGGTGGCACTGAAGCTTTCTTT. The chain links TRBV28 to TRBJ1-1; 11 bases align to TRBD1. The CDR3 has 19 amino acids. Germline V lookup: CDR1 MDHEN, CDR2 SYDVKM. After removal of 1 base from V and 4 bases from J, the junction contained 14 bases not matched to a gene. The whole variable domain, filled in from reference TRBV28 and TRBJ1-1, reads DVKVTQSSRYLVKRTGEKVFLECVQDMDHENMFWYRQDPGLGLRLIYFSYDVKMKEKGDIPEGYSVSREKKERFSLILESASTNQTSMYLCASSLSLSDRGHGGTEAFFGQGTRLTVV.

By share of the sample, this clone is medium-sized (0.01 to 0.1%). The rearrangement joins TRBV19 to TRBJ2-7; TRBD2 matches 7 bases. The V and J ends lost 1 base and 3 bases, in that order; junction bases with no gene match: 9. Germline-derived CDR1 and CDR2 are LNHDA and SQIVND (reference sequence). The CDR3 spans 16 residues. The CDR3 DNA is TGTGCCAGTAGTATAGGTCTGAGGGAGGGCGTCTACGAGCAGTACTTC. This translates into CASSIGLREGVYEQYF. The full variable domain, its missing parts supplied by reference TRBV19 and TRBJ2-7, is DGGITQSPKYLFRKEGQNVTLSCEQNLNHDAMYWYRQDPGQGLRLIYYSQIVNDFQKGDIAEGYSVSREKKESFPLTVTSAQKNPTAFYLCASSIGLREGVYEQYFGPGTRLTVT.

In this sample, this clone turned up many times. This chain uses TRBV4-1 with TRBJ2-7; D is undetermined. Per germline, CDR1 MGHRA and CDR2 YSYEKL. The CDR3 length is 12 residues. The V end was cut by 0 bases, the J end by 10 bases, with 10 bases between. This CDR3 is CASSQDLRFQYF. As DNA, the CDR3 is TGCGCCAGCAGCCAAGATCTCAGGTTCCAGTACTTC.

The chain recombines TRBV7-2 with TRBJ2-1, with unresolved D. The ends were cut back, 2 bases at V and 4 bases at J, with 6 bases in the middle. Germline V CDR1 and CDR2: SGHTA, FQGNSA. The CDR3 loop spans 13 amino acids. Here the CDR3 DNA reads TGTGCCAGCAGCTTAACTTTTTACAATGAGCAGTTCTTC. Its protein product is CASSLTFYNEQFF.

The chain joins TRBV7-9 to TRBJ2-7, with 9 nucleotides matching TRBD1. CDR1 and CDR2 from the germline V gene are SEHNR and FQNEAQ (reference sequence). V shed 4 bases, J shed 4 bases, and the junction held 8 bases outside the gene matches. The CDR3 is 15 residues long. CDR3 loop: CASSSQGTGRYEQYF. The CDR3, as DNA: TGTGCCAGCAGCTCCCAAGGGACAGGGAGGTACGAGCAGTACTTC.

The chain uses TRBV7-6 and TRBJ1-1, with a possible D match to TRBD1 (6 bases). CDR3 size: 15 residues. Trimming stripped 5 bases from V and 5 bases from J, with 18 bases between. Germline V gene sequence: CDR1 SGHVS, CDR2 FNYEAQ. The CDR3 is CASSETDRTLTEAFF. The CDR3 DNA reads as TGTGCCAGCAGCGAGACAGACAGGACCTTGACTGAAGCTTTCTTT.

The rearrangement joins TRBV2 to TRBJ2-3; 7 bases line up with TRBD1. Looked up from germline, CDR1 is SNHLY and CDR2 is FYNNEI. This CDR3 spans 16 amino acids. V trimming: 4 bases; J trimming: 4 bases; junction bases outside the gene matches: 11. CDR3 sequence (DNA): TGTGCCAGCAGTGGAGCGAGGGACAGTTCAGCAGATACGCAGTATTTT. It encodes CASSGARDSSADTQYF. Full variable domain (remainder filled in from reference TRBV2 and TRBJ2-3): EPEVTQTPSHQVTQMGQEVILRCVPISNHLYFYWYRQILGQKVEFLVSFYNNEISEKSEIFDDQFSVERPDGSNFTLKIRSTKLEDSAMYFCASSGARDSSADTQYFGPGTRLTVL.